This paragraph reports one T cell receptor beta chain. In its sample, this clone was seen a few times. Its antigen remains unidentified. One junction end disagrees with the germline gene, perhaps due to a read error. The study tested focal radiation therapy combined with CTLA-4 blockade (ipilimumab) in patients with chemo-refractory metastatic non-small-cell lung cancer. Taken from cysteine to phenylalanine, the CDR3 has 15 residues. CDR3 DNA only is kept here, 45 bases in frame from base 1. The germline V gene yields MGHRA for CDR1 and YSYEKL for CDR2. This entry is derived from a study of radiotherapy plus CTLA-4 blockade in lung cancer (dated by TCRdb to the late 2010s). Notes on the research overall: Objective responses occurred in 15% to 20% of enrolled patients, and about 30% achieved disease control.

The paper as a whole reports these results and caveats: After treatment with radiotherapy and ipilimumab, TCR clones that originated in tumors expanded in peripheral blood. Increased serum interferon-beta after radiation, together with early dynamic changes in blood T cell clones, were reported to be the strongest predictors of response.

Libraries were prepared through the immunoSEQ multiplex PCR assay. Held by TCRdb, this immuneACCESS table contains in-frame sequences only and omits some clones. Under half of the omission traces to an unresolved V gene where checked; the cause of the rest is unknown. This sample gives tens of thousands of clones in total; over 65% of them show up just once. The top ten clones comprise 3.5% to 4% of the sample. This sequence was found in a human donor with non-small cell lung cancer who had a partial response to radiotherapy plus ipilimumab. The chain was built from TRBV4-1 and TRBJ2-7; a weak D assignment points to TRBD2 (6 bases agree). Material: peripheral blood, obtained from a patient treated with radiotherapy plus ipilimumab. The base sequence is TGTGCCAGCAGCCGCGACCGGGGGAGCTCCTACGAGCAGTACTTC. Its protein is CASSRDRGSSYEQYF.